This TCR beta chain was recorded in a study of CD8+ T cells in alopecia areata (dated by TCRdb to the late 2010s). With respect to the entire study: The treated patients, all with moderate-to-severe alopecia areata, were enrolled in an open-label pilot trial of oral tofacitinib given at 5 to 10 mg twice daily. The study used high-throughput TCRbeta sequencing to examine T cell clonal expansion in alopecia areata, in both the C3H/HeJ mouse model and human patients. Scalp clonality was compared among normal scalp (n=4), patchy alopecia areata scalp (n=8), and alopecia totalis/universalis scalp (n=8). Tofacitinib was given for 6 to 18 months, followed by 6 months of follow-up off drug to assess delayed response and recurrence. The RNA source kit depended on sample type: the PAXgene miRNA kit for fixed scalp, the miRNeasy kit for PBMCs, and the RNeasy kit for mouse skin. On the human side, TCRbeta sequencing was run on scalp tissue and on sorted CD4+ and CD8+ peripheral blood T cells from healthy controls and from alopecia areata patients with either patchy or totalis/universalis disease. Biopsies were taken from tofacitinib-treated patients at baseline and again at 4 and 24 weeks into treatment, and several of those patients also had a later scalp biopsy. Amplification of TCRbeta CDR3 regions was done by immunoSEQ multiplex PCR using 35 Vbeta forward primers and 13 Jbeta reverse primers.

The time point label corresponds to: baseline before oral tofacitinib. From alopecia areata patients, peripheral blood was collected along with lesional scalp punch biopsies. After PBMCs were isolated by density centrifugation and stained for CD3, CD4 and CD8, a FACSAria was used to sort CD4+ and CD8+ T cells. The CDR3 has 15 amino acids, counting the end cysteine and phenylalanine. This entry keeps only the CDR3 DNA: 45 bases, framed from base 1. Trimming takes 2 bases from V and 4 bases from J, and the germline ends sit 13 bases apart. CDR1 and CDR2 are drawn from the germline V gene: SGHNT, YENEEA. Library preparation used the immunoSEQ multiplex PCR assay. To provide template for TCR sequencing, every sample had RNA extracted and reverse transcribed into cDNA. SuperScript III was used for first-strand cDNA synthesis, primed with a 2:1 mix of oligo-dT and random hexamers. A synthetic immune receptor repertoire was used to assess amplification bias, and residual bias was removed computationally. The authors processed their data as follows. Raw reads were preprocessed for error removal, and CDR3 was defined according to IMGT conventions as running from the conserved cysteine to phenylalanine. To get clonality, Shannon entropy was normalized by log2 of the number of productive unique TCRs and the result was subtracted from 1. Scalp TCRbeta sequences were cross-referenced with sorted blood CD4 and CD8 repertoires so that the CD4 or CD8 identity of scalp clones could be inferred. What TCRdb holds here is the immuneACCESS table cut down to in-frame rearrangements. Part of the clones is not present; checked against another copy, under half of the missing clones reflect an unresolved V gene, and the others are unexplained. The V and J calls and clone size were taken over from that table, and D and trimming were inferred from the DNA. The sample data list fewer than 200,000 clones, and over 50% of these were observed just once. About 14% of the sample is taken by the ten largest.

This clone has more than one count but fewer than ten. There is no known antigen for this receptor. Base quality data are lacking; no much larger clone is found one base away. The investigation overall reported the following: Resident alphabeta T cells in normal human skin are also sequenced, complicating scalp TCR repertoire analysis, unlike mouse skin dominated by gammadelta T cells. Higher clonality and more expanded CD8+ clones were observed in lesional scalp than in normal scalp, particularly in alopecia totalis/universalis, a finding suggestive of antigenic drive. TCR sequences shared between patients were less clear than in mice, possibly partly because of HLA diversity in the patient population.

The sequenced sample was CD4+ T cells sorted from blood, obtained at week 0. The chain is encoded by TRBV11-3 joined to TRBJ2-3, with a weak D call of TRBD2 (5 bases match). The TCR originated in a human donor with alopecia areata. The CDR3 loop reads CASSLRGGVADTQYF. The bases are TGTGCCAGCAGCTTACGGGGTGGAGTGGCAGATACGCAGTATTTT.